This is a list of T cell receptor beta chains from one sample in a study of cytomegalovirus exposure and HLA in healthy donors. Repertoires were generated with immunoSEQ multiplex PCR, while TCRdb's copy carries only in-frame clones and drops some. Here the sample spans about 150,000 clones, 70% to 90% being singletons. The sample was PBMCs. All receptors derive from a man aged 18 to 35 in good health and CMV-seropositive. CDR3s include the opening cysteine and the closing phenylalanine or tryptophan. Some rows mark clone size as missing; the rest say once, few, many or name a class of expanded clone.

v_call: TRBV7-2
clone_size: .
cdr3_aa: CASREAKGELEGYTF

v_call: TRBV9
clone_size: .
cdr3_aa: CASSEVAGGTEAFF

v_call: TRBV5-1
clone_size: .
cdr3_aa: CASSRTSGVYNEQFF

v_call: TRBV7-2
clone_size: few
cdr3_aa: CASNSRVGYGYTF

v_call: TRBV15
clone_size: .
cdr3_aa: CATSKTGGGNTIYF

v_call: TRBV5-1
clone_size: .
cdr3_aa: CASSPGTGMDLYF

v_call: TRBV19
clone_size: .
cdr3_aa: CASSIDQSERETQYF

v_call: TRBV2
clone_size: .
cdr3_aa: CASSRRAGETNYGYTF

v_call: TRBV7-9
clone_size: .
cdr3_aa: CASSLAGQLPNYGYTF

v_call: TRBV7-6
clone_size: .
cdr3_aa: CASSLGTSGGQETQYF

v_call: TRBV12-5
clone_size: .
cdr3_aa: CASGPRGEGAGTGELFF

v_call: TRBV7-8
clone_size: once
cdr3_aa: CASSLGATHNEQFF

v_call: TRBV7-6
clone_size: .
cdr3_aa: CASSYRAGKAKNIQYF

v_call: TRBV20-1
clone_size: .
cdr3_aa: CSALLKNEQFF

v_call: TRBV9
clone_size: .
cdr3_aa: CASSGRQGRNEQFF

v_call: TRBV11-2
clone_size: once
cdr3_aa: CASRRGGQSYNEQFF

v_call: TRBV9
clone_size: many
cdr3_aa: CASRGLAGGPSDEQFF

v_call: TRBV7-3
clone_size: few
cdr3_aa: CASSFGGGPQETQYF

v_call: TRBV15
clone_size: .
cdr3_aa: CATKIGGAGSDTQYF

v_call: TRBV5-6
clone_size: .
cdr3_aa: CASSLGGSGLFF

v_call: TRBV27
clone_size: once
cdr3_aa: CASSLSGGGNTEAFF

v_call: TRBV2
clone_size: .
cdr3_aa: CASSGAGGAAYNEQFF

v_call: TRBV2
clone_size: .
cdr3_aa: CASSPSDRSYNEQFF

v_call: TRBV5-1
clone_size: .
cdr3_aa: CASSLRGGDTEAFF

v_call: TRBV5-1
clone_size: once
cdr3_aa: CASSSRGGSTEAFF

v_call: TRBV4-3
clone_size: .
cdr3_aa: CASSQVAGTGGLEQYF

v_call: TRBV19
clone_size: .
cdr3_aa: CASKREVRNQPQHF

v_call: TRBV29-1
clone_size: .
cdr3_aa: CSVSREVNTEAFF

v_call: TRBV6-5
clone_size: .
cdr3_aa: CATVDRGDTGELFF

v_call: TRBV7-2
clone_size: .
cdr3_aa: CASSPQIATGNYGYTF

v_call: TRBV16
clone_size: once
cdr3_aa: CASSPWTGGKETQYF

v_call: TRBV28
clone_size: .
cdr3_aa: CATSSGGRINEQFF

v_call: TRBV5-1
clone_size: .
cdr3_aa: CASSLDGGAGKTQYF

v_call: TRBV19
clone_size: .
cdr3_aa: CASRRLDRGRTNEKLFF

v_call: TRBV7-9
clone_size: .
cdr3_aa: CASTLGSYEQYF